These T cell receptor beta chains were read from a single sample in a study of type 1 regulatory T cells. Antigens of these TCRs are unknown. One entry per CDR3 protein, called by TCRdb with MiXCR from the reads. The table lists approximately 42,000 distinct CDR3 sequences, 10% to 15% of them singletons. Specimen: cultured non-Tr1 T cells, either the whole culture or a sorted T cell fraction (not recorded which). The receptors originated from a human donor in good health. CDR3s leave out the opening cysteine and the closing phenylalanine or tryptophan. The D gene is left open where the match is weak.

CDR3aa: ASNQPLMRTEAF; d_gene: .; v_gene: TRBV6-2/TRBV6-3; j_gene: TRBJ1-1
CDR3aa: ASSRQSNYGYT; d_gene: .; v_gene: TRBV12-3/TRBV12-4; j_gene: TRBJ1-2
CDR3aa: AWGGQGQGPQH; d_gene: TRBD1; v_gene: TRBV30; j_gene: TRBJ1-5
CDR3aa: ASSSRNIMGQF; d_gene: .; v_gene: TRBV7-2; j_gene: TRBJ2-1
CDR3aa: SARGGHSNQPQH; d_gene: .; v_gene: TRBV20-1; j_gene: TRBJ1-5
CDR3aa: ASSLGWSGSSREQF; d_gene: .; v_gene: TRBV7-9; j_gene: TRBJ2-1
CDR3aa: SAPWASSYNEQF; d_gene: .; v_gene: TRBV20-1; j_gene: TRBJ2-1
CDR3aa: ASSLSGTGYGELF; d_gene: TRBD1; v_gene: TRBV9; j_gene: TRBJ2-2
CDR3aa: ASSLGQGGNEQY; d_gene: TRBD1; v_gene: TRBV7-3; j_gene: TRBJ2-7
CDR3aa: ASSQVNVNEQY; d_gene: .; v_gene: TRBV7-9; j_gene: TRBJ2-7
CDR3aa: ATSRPQLHYGYT; d_gene: .; v_gene: TRBV5-6; j_gene: TRBJ1-2
CDR3aa: ASSLGQGFNGQF; d_gene: TRBD1; v_gene: TRBV27; j_gene: TRBJ2-1
CDR3aa: ASRSGTSGSITYNEQF; d_gene: TRBD2; v_gene: TRBV5-1; j_gene: TRBJ2-1
CDR3aa: ASSVTGTGSSGNTIY; d_gene: .; v_gene: TRBV9; j_gene: TRBJ1-3
CDR3aa: ASSVAGRGTDTQY; d_gene: TRBD2; v_gene: TRBV9; j_gene: TRBJ2-3
CDR3aa: SEWDLARYNEQF; d_gene: .; v_gene: TRBV20-1; j_gene: TRBJ2-1
CDR3aa: ASSLIAGGGPDTQY; d_gene: TRBD2; v_gene: TRBV12-3/TRBV12-4; j_gene: TRBJ2-3
CDR3aa: SARGNTGELF; d_gene: .; v_gene: TRBV20-1; j_gene: TRBJ2-2
CDR3aa: ASSFKVNTEAF; d_gene: .; v_gene: TRBV12-3/TRBV12-4; j_gene: TRBJ1-1
CDR3aa: ASSSADTQY; d_gene: .; v_gene: TRBV2; j_gene: TRBJ2-3
CDR3aa: ASTQPGGFTGELF; d_gene: TRBD2; v_gene: TRBV7-8; j_gene: TRBJ2-2
CDR3aa: SALGRREQY; d_gene: .; v_gene: TRBV20-1; j_gene: TRBJ2-7
CDR3aa: ASSQEGAFGYGYT; d_gene: .; v_gene: TRBV4-1; j_gene: TRBJ1-2
CDR3aa: ASSPQVSYEQY; d_gene: .; v_gene: TRBV18; j_gene: TRBJ2-7
CDR3aa: ASSPDISNQPQH; d_gene: .; v_gene: TRBV12-3/TRBV12-4; j_gene: TRBJ1-5
CDR3aa: ASSPINRGNTGELF; d_gene: TRBD1; v_gene: TRBV12-3/TRBV12-4; j_gene: TRBJ2-2
CDR3aa: ASSLGPERYNSPLH; d_gene: .; v_gene: TRBV5-1; j_gene: TRBJ1-6
CDR3aa: ASSSQGVIYGYT; d_gene: TRBD1; v_gene: TRBV7-2; j_gene: TRBJ1-2
CDR3aa: AWSKDENTEAF; d_gene: .; v_gene: TRBV30; j_gene: TRBJ1-1
CDR3aa: ASSWLAGGDEQF; d_gene: TRBD2; v_gene: TRBV12-3/TRBV12-4; j_gene: TRBJ2-1
CDR3aa: ASSLGLAGYQETQY; d_gene: TRBD2; v_gene: TRBV3-1; j_gene: TRBJ2-5
CDR3aa: ASSEGWGGGRETQY; d_gene: .; v_gene: TRBV6-1; j_gene: TRBJ2-5
CDR3aa: ASSVDVVIPYNEQF; d_gene: .; v_gene: TRBV9; j_gene: TRBJ2-1
CDR3aa: ASSLSSSGVGGQETQY; d_gene: TRBD2; v_gene: TRBV5-1; j_gene: TRBJ2-5
CDR3aa: SAVSGTGIETQY; d_gene: TRBD1; v_gene: TRBV20-1; j_gene: TRBJ2-5